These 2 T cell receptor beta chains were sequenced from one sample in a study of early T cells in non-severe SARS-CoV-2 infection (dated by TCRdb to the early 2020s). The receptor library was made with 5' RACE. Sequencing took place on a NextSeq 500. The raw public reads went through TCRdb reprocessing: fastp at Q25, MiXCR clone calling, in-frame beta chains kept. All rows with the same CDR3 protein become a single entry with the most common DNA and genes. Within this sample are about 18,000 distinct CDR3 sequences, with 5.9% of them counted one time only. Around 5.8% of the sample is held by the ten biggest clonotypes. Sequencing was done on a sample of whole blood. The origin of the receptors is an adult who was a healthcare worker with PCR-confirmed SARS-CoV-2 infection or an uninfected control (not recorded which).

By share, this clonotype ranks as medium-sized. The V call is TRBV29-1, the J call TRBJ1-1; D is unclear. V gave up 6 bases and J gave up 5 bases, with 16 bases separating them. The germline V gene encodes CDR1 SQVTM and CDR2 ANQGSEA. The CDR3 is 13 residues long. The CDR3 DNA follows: TGCAGCGTAAGAACCCGGGGAGAAACTGAAGCTTTCTTT. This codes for CSVRTRGETEAFF.

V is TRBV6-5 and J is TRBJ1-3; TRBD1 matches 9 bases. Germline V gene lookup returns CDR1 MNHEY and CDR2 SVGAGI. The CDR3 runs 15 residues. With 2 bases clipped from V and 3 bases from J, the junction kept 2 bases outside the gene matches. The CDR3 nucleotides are TGTGCCAGCAGTTACGGACAGGGGTATGGAAACACCATATATTTT. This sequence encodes CASSYGQGYGNTIYF.